The 9 T cell receptor beta chains in this list originate from one sample, sequenced in a study of CD8+ T cells in alopecia areata. cDNA prepared by RNA extraction and subsequent reverse transcription served as the template for sequencing. The method was immunoSEQ multiplex PCR; TCRdb's version includes in-frame clones alone and lacks a portion of them. The table lists around 290,000 clones, with no singletons. Cutaneous lymph nodes were pooled and cells sorted by CD4, CD8alpha, NKG2D, NKG2ACE and more. Sequencing was performed on CD4+ T cells sorted from a lymph node. The receptors stem from a C3H/HeJ mouse with alopecia areata. This strain's MHC haplotype is H2-k.

As concerns this clone: The gene names given are mouse names. With the read ending 4 residues before the CDR3 end, the germline J gene is used to fill in that end. The chain recombines TRBV5 with TRBJ2-3, with 7 bases fitting TRBD2. CDR1 is LGHNA and CDR2 is YNLKQL in the germline V gene (reference sequence). This CDR3 spans 17 amino acids. V trimming: 1 base; J trimming: 0 bases; junction bases outside the gene matches: 7. The covered CDR3 bases are TGTGCCAGCAGCCAAGGGATGACTGGGCGTAGTGCAGAA. It is translated as CASSQGMTGRSAE. The full CDR3 protein is CASSQGMTGRSAETLYF.

Concerning this clone: Genes here carry mouse names. The read halts 4 residues ahead of the CDR3 end, with the missing end drawn from the germline J gene. This chain connects TRBV12-1 to TRBJ1-2; 7 nucleotides agree with TRBD1. From germline, CDR1 is SGHSN and CDR2 HYEKVE. With 2 bases clipped from V and 0 bases from J, the junction kept 5 bases outside the gene matches. This CDR3 comprises 15 residues. CDR3 amino acids: CASSRPGQSNSDYTF. The part of the CDR3 DNA that was read is TGTGCCAGCTCTCGGCCGGGACAGTCAAACTCC.

This clone has only a few counts. Each gene name is a mouse one. The read ends 4 residues before the CDR3 terminus; that terminus is restored from the germline J gene. The gene calls are TRBV31 and TRBJ2-3; 8 bases agree with TRBD2. Germline CDR1 is GKSSPN and CDR2 is SITVG. This CDR3 has 15 residues. The V and J ends lost 2 bases and 1 base, in that order; junction bases with no gene match: 5. CDR3 protein: CAWSWRGGGAETLYF. CDR3 DNA (partial): TGTGCCTGGAGTTGGAGGGGGGGCGGTGCAGAA.

This clone was detected a few times. The genes are named according to mouse. The read halts 3 residues ahead of the CDR3 end, with the missing end drawn from the germline J gene. V is TRBV31 and J is TRBJ1-6; no firm D call. TRBJ1-6 is flagged as an ORF with uncertain function. Germline CDR1 is GKSSPN and CDR2 is SITVG. V was shortened by 0 bases and J by 1 base, with 7 bases between the two germline ends. The CDR3 runs 15 residues. The CDR3 bases that were read are TGTGCCTGGAGTCTAGTGGGGTCCTATAATTCGCCC. It codes for CAWSLVGSYNSP. The whole CDR3 sequence is CAWSLVGSYNSPLYF.

This clone was counted between two and nine times. Mouse gene names and germline throughout. The read terminates 3 residues before the CDR3 end, so the remaining end is supplied by the germline J gene. The rearrangement links TRBV13-1 to TRBJ1-6, with 9 nucleotides matching TRBD1. TRBJ1-6 is an open reading frame whose function is uncertain. Per germline, CDR1 NSHNY and CDR2 SYGAGN. The CDR3 covers 16 residues. The junction had 4 bases not matched to a gene; V was cut back by 0 bases and J by 6 bases. The part of the CDR3 DNA that was read is TGTGCCAGCAGTGATGTTGGACAGGGGATTAATTCGCCC. Encoded protein: CASSDVGQGINSP. The whole CDR3 sequence reads CASSDVGQGINSPLYF.

Regarding this clone: Mouse names are used for the genes. The sequence runs out 4 residues before the end of the CDR3; the remainder is reconstructed from the germline J gene. The sample has other DNA sequences that encode this CDR3 too. The chain carries TRBV5 and TRBJ2-1, with 10 positions matching TRBD2. The CDR3 has 15 residues. With 4 bases clipped from V and 5 bases from J, the junction kept 5 bases outside the gene matches. Germline CDR1 reads LGHNA; CDR2 reads YNLKQL (reference sequence). Here the CDR3 reads CASSPPGTGDAEQFF. The sequenced CDR3 bases are TGTGCCAGCAGCCCTCCCGGGACTGGGGATGCT.

This clone has only a few counts. Genes and germline come from the mouse. Sequencing ends 4 residues short of the CDR3 end; the germline J gene provides the rest. J is TRBJ2-7 and V is TRBV1; 9 nucleotides agree with TRBD2. Germline trimming cut 6 bases from V and 3 bases from J; bases unmatched to any gene: 9. CDR1 and CDR2 (germline): NSQYPW, LRSPGD (reference sequence). The CDR3 totals 15 residues. CDR3 sequence: CTCREPTGGIYEQYF. The covered CDR3 bases are TGCACCTGCAGGGAACCGACTGGGGGAATCTAT.

Notes on this clone: Any gene name here is a mouse gene name. With the read ending 4 residues before the CDR3 end, the germline J gene is used to fill in that end. This chain links TRBV13-3 with TRBJ2-1; TRBD2 matches at 14 bases. Germline lookup yields CDR1 NNHDY and CDR2 SYVADS. J was trimmed by 6 bases and V by 6 bases; bases with no gene match: 8. This CDR3 region has 16 residues. The CDR3 protein is CASNLRDWGGLAEQFF. Incomplete CDR3 DNA: TGTGCCAGCAACCTCCGGGACTGGGGGGGCCTTGCT.

Only a few counts were recorded for this clone. Genes and germline are mouse. With the read ending 4 residues before the CDR3 end, the germline J gene is used to fill in that end. This chain links TRBV13-2 with TRBJ2-5, with a tentative D call TRBD2 (6 bases). Germline CDR1 reads NNHNN; CDR2 reads SYGAGS (reference sequence). This CDR3 is built from 16 residues. The germline V and J ends were trimmed by 1 base and 0 bases, with 12 bases remaining between them. The CDR3 bases that were read are TGTGCCAGCGGTGATCCTCCCGGGACTAACCAAGAC. It yields the protein CASGDPPGTNQD. The CDR3 reads in full as CASGDPPGTNQDTQYF.